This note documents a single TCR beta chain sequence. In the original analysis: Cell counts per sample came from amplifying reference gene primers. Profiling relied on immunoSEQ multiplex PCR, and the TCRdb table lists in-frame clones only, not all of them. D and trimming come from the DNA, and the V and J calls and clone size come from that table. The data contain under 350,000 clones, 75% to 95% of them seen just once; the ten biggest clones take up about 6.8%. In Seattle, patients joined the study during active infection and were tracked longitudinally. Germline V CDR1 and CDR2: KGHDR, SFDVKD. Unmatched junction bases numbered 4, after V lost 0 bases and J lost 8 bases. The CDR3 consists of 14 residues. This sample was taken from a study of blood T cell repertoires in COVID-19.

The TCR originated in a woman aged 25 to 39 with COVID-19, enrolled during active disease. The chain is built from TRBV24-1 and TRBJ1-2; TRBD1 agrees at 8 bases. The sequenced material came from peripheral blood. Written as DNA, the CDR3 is TGTGCCACCAGTGATTTGGGGACAGGTGGCGGCTACACCTTC. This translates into CATSDLGTGGGYTF.